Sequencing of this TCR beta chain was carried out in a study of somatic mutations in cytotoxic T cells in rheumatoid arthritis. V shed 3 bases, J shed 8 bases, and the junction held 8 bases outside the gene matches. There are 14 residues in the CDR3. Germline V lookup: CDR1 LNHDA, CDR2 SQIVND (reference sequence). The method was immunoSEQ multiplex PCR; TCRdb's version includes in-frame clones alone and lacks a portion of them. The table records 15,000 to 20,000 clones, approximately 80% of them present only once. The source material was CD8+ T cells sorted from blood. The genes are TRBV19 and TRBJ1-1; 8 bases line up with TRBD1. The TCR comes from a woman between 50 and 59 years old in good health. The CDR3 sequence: CASSITGTGREAFF. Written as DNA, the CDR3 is TGTGCCAGTAGTATCACAGGGACAGGCCGAGAAGCTTTCTTT.